These T cell receptor beta chains were read from a single sample in a study of cytomegalovirus exposure and HLA in healthy donors. The data were produced by immunoSEQ multiplex PCR, yet TCRdb's version contains in-frame clones alone and is incomplete. Of 110,000 or so clones in the sample, over 12% were seen once. The material sequenced was PBMCs. The receptors come from a female donor in good health and CMV-seronegative. Both conserved end residues are part of each CDR3. A D gene is named only where the DNA matches it firmly. Clone size appears in some rows only: once, few, many, or a class for an expanded clone.

V gene: TRBV5-6
D gene: TRBD1
clone size: few
J gene: TRBJ1-6
CDR3 protein: CASSPNPYRGSPLHF
CDR3 DNA: TGTGCCAGCAGCCCAAACCCCTACAGGGGATCACCCCTCCACTTT

V gene: TRBV10-3
D gene: NA
clone size: few
J gene: TRBJ2-3
CDR3 protein: CAISEKASTDTQYF
CDR3 DNA: TGTGCCATCAGTGAAAAAGCTAGCACAGATACGCAGTATTTT

V gene: TRBV6-1
D gene: TRBD1
clone size: few
J gene: TRBJ2-7
CDR3 protein: CASSEMGTGVRGPYF
CDR3 DNA: TGTGCCAGCAGTGAAATGGGGACAGGGGTCCGAGGTCCGTACTTC

V gene: TRBV7-9
D gene: TRBD2
clone size: NA
J gene: TRBJ2-3
CDR3 protein: CASSSWTSGGEDTQYF
CDR3 DNA: TGTGCCAGCAGCTCATGGACTAGCGGGGGCGAAGATACGCAGTATTTT

V gene: TRBV28
D gene: TRBD1
clone size: few
J gene: TRBJ2-7
CDR3 protein: CASSRRATGNEPYF
CDR3 DNA: TGTGCCAGCAGCCGCCGCGCGACAGGGAACGAGCCGTACTTC

V gene: TRBV5-4
D gene: NA
clone size: few
J gene: TRBJ2-5
CDR3 protein: CASSLGGGPGQETQYF
CDR3 DNA: TGTGCCAGCAGCTTGGGTGGCGGGCCAGGCCAAGAGACCCAGTACTTC

V gene: TRBV25-1
D gene: TRBD1
clone size: NA
J gene: TRBJ2-5
CDR3 protein: CASSDRQGVDQYF
CDR3 DNA: TGTGCCAGCAGTGATCGACAGGGTGTAGACCAGTACTTC

V gene: TRBV7-9
D gene: NA
clone size: few
J gene: TRBJ2-5
CDR3 protein: CASSRNGPGHRQETQYF
CDR3 DNA: TGTGCCAGCAGCCGTAACGGACCGGGACATCGTCAAGAGACCCAGTACTTC

V gene: TRBV9
D gene: TRBD1
clone size: few
J gene: TRBJ1-6
CDR3 protein: CASSGAGGGANNSPLHF
CDR3 DNA: TGTGCCAGCAGCGGGGCGGGAGGGGGCGCGAATAATTCACCCCTCCACTTT

V gene: TRBV29-1
D gene: NA
clone size: NA
J gene: TRBJ1-2
CDR3 protein: CSVEDELKGPPF
CDR3 DNA: TGCAGCGTTGAAGATGAGTTAAAGGGGCCTCCTTTC

V gene: TRBV19
D gene: NA
clone size: few
J gene: TRBJ1-1
CDR3 protein: CASSTRQLNTEAFF
CDR3 DNA: TGTGCCAGTAGTACCAGACAGCTCAACACTGAAGCTTTCTTT

V gene: TRBV4-1
D gene: TRBD1
clone size: NA
J gene: TRBJ1-5
CDR3 protein: CASSQETGEQPQHF
CDR3 DNA: TGCGCCAGCAGCCAAGAGACAGGGGAACAGCCCCAGCATTTT

V gene: TRBV7-3
D gene: NA
clone size: NA
J gene: TRBJ1-2
CDR3 protein: CASSLVQGPNYGYTF
CDR3 DNA: TGTGCCAGCAGCTTAGTACAGGGCCCCAACTATGGCTACACCTTC

V gene: TRBV7-2
D gene: NA
clone size: few
J gene: TRBJ1-1
CDR3 protein: CASSRLTGSTEAFF
CDR3 DNA: TGTGCCAGCAGCCGCCTCACAGGGAGCACTGAAGCTTTCTTT

V gene: TRBV7-6
D gene: NA
clone size: few
J gene: TRBJ2-7
CDR3 protein: CASSLAGSYEQYF
CDR3 DNA: TGTGCCAGCAGCTTAGCCGGCTCCTACGAGCAGTACTTC

V gene: TRBV7-2
D gene: NA
clone size: NA
J gene: TRBJ1-5
CDR3 protein: CASSLFLGRDQPQHF
CDR3 DNA: TGTGCCAGCAGCTTATTTTTGGGTCGGGATCAGCCCCAGCATTTT

V gene: TRBV11-2
D gene: NA
clone size: NA
J gene: TRBJ2-3
CDR3 protein: CASSLDRGSADTQYF
CDR3 DNA: TGTGCCAGCAGCTTAGATAGAGGGAGTGCAGATACGCAGTATTTT

V gene: TRBV29-1
D gene: TRBD1
clone size: NA
J gene: TRBJ1-1
CDR3 protein: CSAKGQRNTEAFF
CDR3 DNA: TGCAGCGCTAAGGGACAGAGGAACACTGAAGCTTTCTTT

V gene: TRBV29-1
D gene: TRBD1
clone size: NA
J gene: TRBJ2-5
CDR3 protein: CSVAPQGALGETQYF
CDR3 DNA: TGCAGCGTTGCCCCTCAGGGGGCGCTTGGAGAGACCCAGTACTTC

V gene: TRBV6-5
D gene: NA
clone size: NA
J gene: TRBJ2-5
CDR3 protein: CASARTYQETQYF
CDR3 DNA: TGTGCCAGCGCGAGAACGTACCAAGAGACCCAGTACTTC

V gene: TRBV7-9
D gene: NA
clone size: NA
J gene: TRBJ1-3
CDR3 protein: CASTEGGVEHPYGNTIYF
CDR3 DNA: TGTGCCAGCACCGAAGGAGGGGTTGAACATCCGTATGGAAACACCATATATTTT

V gene: TRBV7-3
D gene: NA
clone size: NA
J gene: TRBJ2-1
CDR3 protein: CASSLTDSNEQFF
CDR3 DNA: TGTGCCAGCAGCTTAACCGACAGCAATGAGCAGTTCTTC

V gene: TRBV5-4
D gene: NA
clone size: few
J gene: TRBJ1-2
CDR3 protein: CASSPMRLGATGNYGYTF
CDR3 DNA: TGTGCCAGCAGCCCCATGCGTTTGGGGGCAACGGGTAACTATGGCTACACCTTC

V gene: TRBV7-2
D gene: NA
clone size: few
J gene: TRBJ2-3
CDR3 protein: CASSGWAGESTDTQYF
CDR3 DNA: TGTGCCAGCAGCGGATGGGCAGGGGAAAGCACAGATACGCAGTATTTT

V gene: TRBV7-6
D gene: TRBD2
clone size: NA
J gene: TRBJ2-5
CDR3 protein: CASSEGGPSETQYF
CDR3 DNA: TGTGCCAGCTCAGAGGGAGGGCCCTCAGAGACCCAGTACTTC

V gene: TRBV6-1
D gene: NA
clone size: NA
J gene: TRBJ1-6
CDR3 protein: CASGYSSYNSPLHF
CDR3 DNA: TGTGCCAGCGGGTACAGCTCCTATAATTCACCCCTCCACTTT

V gene: TRBV7-9
D gene: TRBD2
clone size: few
J gene: TRBJ2-5
CDR3 protein: CASSLGVAGAQETQYF
CDR3 DNA: TGTGCCAGCAGCTTAGGGGTAGCGGGGGCCCAAGAGACCCAGTACTTC

V gene: TRBV5-8
D gene: NA
clone size: few
J gene: TRBJ1-5
CDR3 protein: CASSWGRGGSRQPQHF
CDR3 DNA: TGTGCCAGCAGCTGGGGTCGGGGGGGGTCTCGGCAGCCCCAGCATTTT

V gene: TRBV30
D gene: NA
clone size: NA
J gene: TRBJ2-5
CDR3 protein: CAWSTKETQYF
CDR3 DNA: TGTGCCTGGAGCACAAAAGAGACCCAGTACTTC

V gene: TRBV9
D gene: NA
clone size: NA
J gene: TRBJ1-2
CDR3 protein: CASSTSGPGGYGYTF
CDR3 DNA: TGTGCCAGCAGCACAAGCGGGCCCGGAGGCTATGGCTACACCTTC

V gene: TRBV5-1
D gene: NA
clone size: NA
J gene: TRBJ1-1
CDR3 protein: CASSLDGGYTEAFF
CDR3 DNA: TGCGCCAGCAGCTTGGACGGGGGTTACACTGAAGCTTTCTTT

V gene: TRBV30
D gene: TRBD1
clone size: NA
J gene: TRBJ1-1
CDR3 protein: CAYSGQRNTEAFF
CDR3 DNA: TGTGCTTATTCGGGACAGAGGAACACTGAAGCTTTCTTT

V gene: TRBV30
D gene: NA
clone size: few
J gene: TRBJ2-5
CDR3 protein: CAWSVSMRGRETQYF
CDR3 DNA: TGTGCCTGGAGTGTCAGCATGCGGGGGCGGGAGACCCAGTACTTC

V gene: TRBV6-5
D gene: NA
clone size: NA
J gene: TRBJ2-3
CDR3 protein: CASSRERTQYF
CDR3 DNA: TGTGCCAGCAGTCGTGAGAGAACGCAGTATTTT

V gene: TRBV7-6
D gene: TRBD2
clone size: NA
J gene: TRBJ2-1
CDR3 protein: CASSLGSRREVGEQFF
CDR3 DNA: TGTGCCAGCAGCTTAGGGAGTAGACGGGAGGTTGGGGAGCAGTTCTTC

V gene: TRBV14
D gene: TRBD2
clone size: few
J gene: TRBJ2-2
CDR3 protein: CASSFRSGYTGELFF
CDR3 DNA: TGTGCCAGCAGCTTTCGTAGCGGGTACACCGGGGAGCTGTTTTTT

V gene: TRBV29-1
D gene: TRBD2
clone size: NA
J gene: TRBJ2-1
CDR3 protein: CSVVPGLAGTGEQFF
CDR3 DNA: TGCAGCGTTGTTCCGGGACTAGCGGGAACGGGGGAGCAGTTCTTC

V gene: TRBV30
D gene: NA
clone size: NA
J gene: TRBJ2-3
CDR3 protein: CAWSGGTTGYDTQYF
CDR3 DNA: TGTGCCTGGAGTGGAGGGACTACAGGGTACGATACGCAGTATTTT

V gene: TRBV7-7
D gene: TRBD1
clone size: few
J gene: TRBJ1-1
CDR3 protein: CASSARSPGGSGNTEAFF
CDR3 DNA: TGTGCTAGCAGCGCGCGATCACCAGGGGGCTCCGGGAACACTGAAGCTTTCTTT

V gene: TRBV11-2
D gene: TRBD2
clone size: NA
J gene: TRBJ2-3
CDR3 protein: CASSSASGSRSTDTQYF
CDR3 DNA: TGTGCCAGCAGCTCGGCTAGCGGGAGCAGAAGCACAGATACGCAGTATTTT

V gene: TRBV7-9
D gene: NA
clone size: few
J gene: TRBJ1-6
CDR3 protein: CASSFITPGTSYPPLHF
CDR3 DNA: TGTGCCAGCAGCTTTATAACCCCCGGTACCTCTTATCCACCCCTCCACTTT

V gene: TRBV11-2
D gene: TRBD2
clone size: few
J gene: TRBJ2-7
CDR3 protein: CASSLGLAAYEQYF
CDR3 DNA: TGTGCCAGCAGTCTCGGACTAGCTGCCTACGAGCAGTACTTC

V gene: TRBV14
D gene: NA
clone size: NA
J gene: TRBJ2-4
CDR3 protein: CASSQGVPENIQYF
CDR3 DNA: TGTGCCAGCAGCCAAGGAGTACCCGAAAACATTCAGTACTTC

V gene: TRBV27
D gene: TRBD1
clone size: few
J gene: TRBJ1-2
CDR3 protein: CASSFGTGGSGGYTF
CDR3 DNA: TGTGCCAGCAGTTTTGGGACAGGGGGCTCGGGCGGCTACACCTTC

V gene: TRBV7-6
D gene: TRBD1
clone size: NA
J gene: TRBJ2-7
CDR3 protein: CASSLAQGPYEQYF
CDR3 DNA: TGTGCCAGCAGCTTAGCACAGGGGCCCTACGAGCAGTACTTC

V gene: TRBV6-5
D gene: TRBD1
clone size: NA
J gene: TRBJ1-6
CDR3 protein: CASSYWTGSPFSPLHF
CDR3 DNA: TGTGCCAGCAGTTACTGGACAGGCTCCCCGTTTTCACCCCTCCACTTT

V gene: TRBV10-3
D gene: NA
clone size: NA
J gene: TRBJ2-7
CDR3 protein: CAISESLRGSVSRPNEQYF
CDR3 DNA: TGTGCCATCAGTGAGTCCCTTAGAGGGTCTGTATCCCGGCCGAATGAGCAGTACTTC

V gene: TRBV5-6
D gene: TRBD1
clone size: few
J gene: TRBJ2-2
CDR3 protein: CASSRTGVNTGELFF
CDR3 DNA: TGTGCCAGCAGTCGGACAGGGGTGAACACCGGGGAGCTGTTTTTT

V gene: TRBV11-2
D gene: NA
clone size: NA
J gene: TRBJ1-4
CDR3 protein: CASSPTVQFNEKLFF
CDR3 DNA: TGTGCCAGCAGCCCGACGGTACAGTTTAATGAAAAACTGTTTTTT

V gene: TRBV19
D gene: NA
clone size: NA
J gene: TRBJ2-3
CDR3 protein: CASSNQGTTQYF
CDR3 DNA: TGTGCCAGTAGTAACCAGGGGACGACGCAGTATTTT

V gene: TRBV4-3
D gene: TRBD1
clone size: few
J gene: TRBJ1-6
CDR3 protein: CASSQGQDGSPLHF
CDR3 DNA: TGCGCCAGCAGCCAGGGACAGGACGGCTCACCCCTCCACTTT

V gene: TRBV7-6
D gene: NA
clone size: NA
J gene: TRBJ2-1
CDR3 protein: CASAIEGGSYNEQFF
CDR3 DNA: TGTGCCAGCGCCATAGAAGGGGGCTCCTACAATGAGCAGTTCTTC

V gene: TRBV12-5
D gene: TRBD1
clone size: few
J gene: TRBJ2-7
CDR3 protein: CASGLTGLGEQYF
CDR3 DNA: TGTGCTAGTGGCCTGACAGGGCTCGGTGAGCAGTACTTC

V gene: TRBV9
D gene: NA
clone size: NA
J gene: TRBJ2-1
CDR3 protein: CASSGGGVPYNEQFF
CDR3 DNA: TGTGCCAGCAGCGGGGGCGGGGTCCCCTACAATGAGCAGTTCTTC

V gene: TRBV5-8
D gene: NA
clone size: NA
J gene: TRBJ2-5
CDR3 protein: CASSRGQKETQYF
CDR3 DNA: TGTGCCAGCAGCCGCGGACAGAAAGAGACCCAGTACTTC

V gene: TRBV29-1
D gene: TRBD1
clone size: few
J gene: TRBJ1-1
CDR3 protein: CSTNRGGAAEAFF
CDR3 DNA: TGCAGCACTAACAGGGGCGGGGCGGCTGAAGCTTTCTTT

V gene: TRBV6-5
D gene: NA
clone size: NA
J gene: TRBJ2-1
CDR3 protein: CATNRDNANEQFF
CDR3 DNA: TGTGCCACAAACCGGGACAATGCTAATGAGCAGTTCTTC

V gene: TRBV15
D gene: NA
clone size: NA
J gene: TRBJ1-3
CDR3 protein: CATSRAAPVGGNTIYF
CDR3 DNA: TGTGCCACCAGCAGAGCGGCCCCAGTCGGGGGAAACACCATATATTTT

V gene: TRBV6-5
D gene: NA
clone size: NA
J gene: TRBJ1-4
CDR3 protein: CASSREGGSNEKLFF
CDR3 DNA: TGTGCCAGCAGCCGAGAGGGGGGGTCTAATGAAAAACTGTTTTTT

V gene: TRBV7-8
D gene: TRBD2
clone size: NA
J gene: TRBJ2-3
CDR3 protein: CASSVLAGVKTDTQYF
CDR3 DNA: TGTGCCAGCAGCGTTCTAGCGGGAGTGAAGACAGATACGCAGTATTTT